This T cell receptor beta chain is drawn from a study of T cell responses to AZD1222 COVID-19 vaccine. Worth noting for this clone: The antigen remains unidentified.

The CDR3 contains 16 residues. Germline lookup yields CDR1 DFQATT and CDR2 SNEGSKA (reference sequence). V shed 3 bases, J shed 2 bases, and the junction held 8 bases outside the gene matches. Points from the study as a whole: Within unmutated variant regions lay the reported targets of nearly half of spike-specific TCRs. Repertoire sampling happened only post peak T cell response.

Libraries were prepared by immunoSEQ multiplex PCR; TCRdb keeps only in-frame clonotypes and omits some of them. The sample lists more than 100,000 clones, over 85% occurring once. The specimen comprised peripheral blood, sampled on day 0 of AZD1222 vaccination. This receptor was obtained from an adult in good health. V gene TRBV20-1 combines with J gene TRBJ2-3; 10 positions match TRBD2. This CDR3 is CSASSSGGPPTDTQYF. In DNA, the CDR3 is TGCAGTGCTAGTTCTAGCGGGGGCCCTCCCACAGATACGCAGTATTTT.